This T cell receptor beta chain was identified in a study of monozygotic twins with inflammatory bowel disease. Study findings and constraints: Whereas healthy co-twins had higher TCRbeta diversity (inverse Simpson), IBD patients had lower diversity.

TCRdb re-called the 5' RACE reads, yielding one record per CDR3 amino acid sequence without DNA. Recorded for this sample: 300,000 to 400,000 distinct CDR3 sequences. A remark on this clonotype: What it binds is not known.

Germline assignment: CDR1 SGHRS and CDR2 YFSETQ. This CDR3 has 15 residues. The chain employs TRBV5-1 and TRBJ2-3; checking the TCRdb D call of TRBD2 is not possible without DNA. The sample taken for sequencing was blood. This clonotype originated in a human donor with ulcerative colitis or Crohn's disease, or a healthy co-twin of an affected twin (not recorded which). This chain's CDR3 is CASSTGGTSGDTQYF.